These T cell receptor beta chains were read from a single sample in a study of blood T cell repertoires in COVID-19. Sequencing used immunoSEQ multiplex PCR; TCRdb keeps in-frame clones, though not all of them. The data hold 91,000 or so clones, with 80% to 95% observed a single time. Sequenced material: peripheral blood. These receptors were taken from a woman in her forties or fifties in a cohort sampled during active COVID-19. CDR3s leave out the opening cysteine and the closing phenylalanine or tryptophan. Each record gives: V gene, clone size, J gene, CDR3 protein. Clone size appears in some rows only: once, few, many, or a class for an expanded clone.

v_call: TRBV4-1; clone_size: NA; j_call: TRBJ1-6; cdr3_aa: ASSPVGQSPYNSPLH
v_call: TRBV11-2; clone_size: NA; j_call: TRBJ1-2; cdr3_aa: ASSLDNTPGSGYT
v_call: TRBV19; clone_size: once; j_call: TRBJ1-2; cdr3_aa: ASSREKVPYGYT
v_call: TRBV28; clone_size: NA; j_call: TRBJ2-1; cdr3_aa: ASSSQGAQNPEQF
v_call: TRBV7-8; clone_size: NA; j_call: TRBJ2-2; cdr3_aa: ASRRRGNTGELF
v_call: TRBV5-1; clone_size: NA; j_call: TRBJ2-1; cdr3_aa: ASSSRVTSGVEQF
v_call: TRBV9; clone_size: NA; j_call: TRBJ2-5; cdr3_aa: ASSVEAGGPSQETQY
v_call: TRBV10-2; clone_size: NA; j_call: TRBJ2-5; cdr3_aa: ASTQQRQETQY
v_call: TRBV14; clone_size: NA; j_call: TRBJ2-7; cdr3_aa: ASSQAGTGFFYEQY
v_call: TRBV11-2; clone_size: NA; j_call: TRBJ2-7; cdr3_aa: ASSLVSGETYEQY
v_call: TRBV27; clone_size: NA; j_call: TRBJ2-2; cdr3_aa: ASSVRVLGTGELF
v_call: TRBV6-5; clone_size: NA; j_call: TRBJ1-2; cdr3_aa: ASEPGGMSGYT
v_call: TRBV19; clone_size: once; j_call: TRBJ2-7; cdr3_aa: ASSIDGREFVEQY
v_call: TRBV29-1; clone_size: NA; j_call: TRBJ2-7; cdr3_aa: SVVASTGGYEQY
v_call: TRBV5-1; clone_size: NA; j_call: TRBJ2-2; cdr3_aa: ASSKGVNTGELF
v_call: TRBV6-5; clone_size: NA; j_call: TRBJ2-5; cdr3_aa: ASRPRQGARETQY
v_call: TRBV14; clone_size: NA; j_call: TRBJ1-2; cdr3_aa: ASSQDLQGYGYT
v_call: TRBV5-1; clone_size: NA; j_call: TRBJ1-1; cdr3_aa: ASSPDSAERTEAF
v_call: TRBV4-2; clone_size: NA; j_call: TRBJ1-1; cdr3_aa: ASSQQGTNTEAF
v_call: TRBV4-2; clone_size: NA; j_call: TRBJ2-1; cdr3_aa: ASSQVDRADEQF
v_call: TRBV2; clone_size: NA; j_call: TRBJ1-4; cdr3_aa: ATGQVEKLF
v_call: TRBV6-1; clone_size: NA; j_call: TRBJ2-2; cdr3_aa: ASSEGLAGGGELF
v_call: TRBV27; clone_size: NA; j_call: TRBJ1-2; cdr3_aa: ASSRTGPSYGYT
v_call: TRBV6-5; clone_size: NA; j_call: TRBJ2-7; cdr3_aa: ASNMDRPYEQY
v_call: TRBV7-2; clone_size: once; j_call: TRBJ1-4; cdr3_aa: ASSSGLPNEKLF
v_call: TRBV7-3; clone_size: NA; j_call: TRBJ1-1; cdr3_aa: ASSFQGDTEAF
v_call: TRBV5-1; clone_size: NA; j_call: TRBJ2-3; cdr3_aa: ASSLLAGGTDTQY
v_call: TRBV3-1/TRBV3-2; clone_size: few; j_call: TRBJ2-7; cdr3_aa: ASSQAIYEQY
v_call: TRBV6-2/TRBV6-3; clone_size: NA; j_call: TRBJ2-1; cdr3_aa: ASSPSGAGALQF
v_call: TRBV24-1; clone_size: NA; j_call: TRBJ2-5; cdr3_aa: ATSDSRWTGGETQY
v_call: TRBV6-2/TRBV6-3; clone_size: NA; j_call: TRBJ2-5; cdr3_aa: ASSPQASGSETQY
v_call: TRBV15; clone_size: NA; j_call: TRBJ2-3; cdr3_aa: ATSKDFFTDTQY
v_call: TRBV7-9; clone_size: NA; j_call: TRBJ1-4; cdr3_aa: ASSQGSGTEKLF
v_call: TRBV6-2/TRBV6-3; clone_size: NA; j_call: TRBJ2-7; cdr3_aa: ASSYSFRERLYEQY
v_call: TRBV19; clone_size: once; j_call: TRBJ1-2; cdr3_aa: ASSLGQGAQGYT
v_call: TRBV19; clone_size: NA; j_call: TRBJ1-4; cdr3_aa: ASSILKDRAWGEKLF
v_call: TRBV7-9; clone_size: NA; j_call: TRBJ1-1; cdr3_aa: ASSHGTLNTEAF
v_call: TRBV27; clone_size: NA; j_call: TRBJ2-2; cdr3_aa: ASSLLANVGVTGELF
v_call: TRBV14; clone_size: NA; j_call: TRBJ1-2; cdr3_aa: ASSRSTGGNYGYT
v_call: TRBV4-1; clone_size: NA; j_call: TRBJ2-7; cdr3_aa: ASSQPQGSSYEQY
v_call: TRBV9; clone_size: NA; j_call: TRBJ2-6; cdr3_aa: ASSVSDTGANVLT
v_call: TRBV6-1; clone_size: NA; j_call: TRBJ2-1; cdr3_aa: ASSDAGNEQF
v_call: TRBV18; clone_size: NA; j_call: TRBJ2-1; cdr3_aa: ASSPFGAGDNEQF
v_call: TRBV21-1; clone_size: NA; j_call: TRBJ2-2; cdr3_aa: ASSKAPVVRTAGPGELF
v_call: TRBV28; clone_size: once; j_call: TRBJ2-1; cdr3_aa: ASSLTGVSYNEQF
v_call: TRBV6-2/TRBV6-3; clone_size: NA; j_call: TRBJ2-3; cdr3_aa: ASSYRTSGQPSTDTQY
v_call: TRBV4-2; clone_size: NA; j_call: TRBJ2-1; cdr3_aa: ASSQALGGNEQF
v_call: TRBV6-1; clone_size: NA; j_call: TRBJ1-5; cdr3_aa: ASSEIQINQPQH
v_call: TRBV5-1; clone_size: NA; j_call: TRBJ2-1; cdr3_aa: ASRPSSGAPYNEQF
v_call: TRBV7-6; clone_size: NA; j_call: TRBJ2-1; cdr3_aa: ASSARPTGGLYNEQF
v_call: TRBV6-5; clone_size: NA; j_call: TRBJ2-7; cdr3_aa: ASSWGQGLEQY
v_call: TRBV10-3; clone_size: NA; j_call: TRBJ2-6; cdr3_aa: AISDGQGGSGANVLT
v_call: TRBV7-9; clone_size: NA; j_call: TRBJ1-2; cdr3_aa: ASSLEPRDRAGYT
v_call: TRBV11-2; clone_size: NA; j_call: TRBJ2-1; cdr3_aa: ASSFPGLAGGPNEQF